Included here is one T cell receptor beta chain sequence, with context. Source study methods: Counts of nucleated cells, estimated from reference gene primer amplification, were obtained. Sequencing used immunoSEQ multiplex PCR; TCRdb keeps in-frame clones, though not all of them. For V, J and clone size, that table is used; D and trimming come from the DNA. The repertoire has about 15,000 clones, roughly 91% of them found once; the top ten carry less than 2.5%. The record originates from a study of blood T cell repertoires in COVID-19. Study summary: The United States, Italy and Spain provided the acute and convalescent COVID-19 samples. Sources were T cells, B-cell-depleted T cells, or PBMCs; the material itself was cDNA or gDNA.

The germline V gene has CDR1 MNHNY and CDR2 SVGAGI (reference sequence). V gave up 6 bases and J gave up 1 base, with 15 bases separating them. The CDR3 has 15 amino acids. Sequenced material: peripheral blood. This TCR came from a woman in her seventies in a cohort sampled during active or convalescent COVID-19. The chain links TRBV6-6 to TRBJ1-1; possible D gene TRBD1, 6 bases. CDR3 region: CASSGQGGRNTEAFF. CDR3 sequence (DNA): TGTGCCAGCAGCGGGCAAGGGGGTAGGAACACTGAAGCTTTCTTT.